These 31 T cell receptor beta chains share one sample of origin, sequenced in a study of radiation and T cells in renal cell carcinoma (dated by TCRdb to 2020 to 2022). Library preparation employed the immunoSEQ multiplex PCR assay. The clones in this table, taken by TCRdb from immuneACCESS, are in-frame only. Not every clone is retained; where verified, under half of the shortfall comes from an unresolved V gene, and the cause of the rest is unknown. The sample table holds over 45,000 clones, of which 65% to 80% were seen once. 7.3% of the sample rests with the top ten. In the paper's terms, the time point label means: baseline pretreatment blood. The treatment or condition tag for this specimen amounts to: 15 Gy SBRT to primary tumor, nephrectomy 4 weeks later. The material sequenced was blood, taken from a patient whose treatment included radiotherapy and nephrectomy. The receptors were sampled from a man in his sixties with renal cell carcinoma.

This clone was seen a handful of times. The chain joins TRBV11-2 to TRBJ1-4, with TRBD1 as a possible D gene (6 bases). Trimming removed 7 bases from V and 6 bases from J, with 15 bases in between. The CDR3 has 14 amino acids. Per germline, CDR1 SGHAT and CDR2 FQNNGV. CDR3 residues: CASTFGGGDEKLFF. CDR3 bases: TGTGCCAGCACCTTTGGGGGGGGCGATGAAAAACTGTTTTTT.

This rearrangement joins TRBV10-2 to TRBJ2-1; weak D call: TRBD2 (6 bases). Germline lookup yields CDR1 WSHSY and CDR2 SAAADI. V lost 0 bases and J lost 3, with 18 bases in between. The CDR3 totals 18 residues. The CDR3 reads CASSESAVGGLYYNEQFF. The CDR3, as DNA: TGCGCCAGCAGTGAGTCCGCCGTGGGAGGACTATACTACAATGAGCAGTTCTTC.

The chain is built from TRBV19 and TRBJ1-5; 9 bases are shared with TRBD1. Trimming took 6 bases from V and 0 from J; bases not matched to a gene: 12. The germline V gene encodes CDR1 LNHDA and CDR2 SQIVND (reference sequence). CDR3 length: 18 amino acids. CDR3 region: CASRSGQGSPYSNQPQHF. The DNA of the CDR3 is TGTGCCAGTAGAAGCGGACAGGGGAGCCCCTATAGCAATCAGCCCCAGCATTTT.

Written as DNA, the CDR3 is TGCAGTGCTAGAGATTACAATGAGCAGTTCTTC. Translation gives CSARDYNEQFF. The chain joins TRBV20-1 to TRBJ2-1; D uncertain. Germline V gene lookup returns CDR1 DFQATT and CDR2 SNEGSKA (reference sequence). The CDR3 is 11 amino acids. Trimming left V 0 bases short and J 4 bases short, with 1 base between.

The CDR3 protein is CASSWGPGRESYEQYF. In DNA, the CDR3 is TGTGCCAGCAGCTGGGGGCCGGGACGGGAATCCTACGAGCAGTACTTC. The rearrangement uses TRBV5-4 and TRBJ2-7; D may be TRBD1 (6 bases). Trimming took 3 bases from V and 1 from J, leaving 17 bases between them. The CDR3 has 16 residues. Germline values: CDR1 SGHNT, CDR2 YYREEE (reference sequence).

This sequence joins TRBV2 and TRBJ2-7; TRBD2 matches at 9 bases. The germline CDR1 and CDR2 sequences are SNHLY and FYNNEI. V shed 7 bases and J 2 bases; nucleotides not matched to a gene: 3. This CDR3 contains 13 residues. In nucleotides, the CDR3 is TGTGCCAGCAATGCGGGAGGGGCCTACGAGCAGTACGTC. Protein: CASNAGGAYEQYV.

J is TRBJ1-1 and V is TRBV12-5; possibly TRBD1 for D (6 bases). This CDR3 region has 15 residues. Germline values: CDR1 LGHNT, CDR2 FRNRAP. The V gene lost 1 base and the J gene lost 3 bases, with 12 bases spanning the gap. CDR3 nucleotides: TGTGCTAGTGGTTTGGACGCGGGGGCCTACACTGAAGCTTTCTTT. Translation gives CASGLDAGAYTEAFF.

This chain's CDR3 is CASSPSRSNYGYTF. CDR3 nucleotides: TGTGCCAGCAGCCCTAGTAGATCTAACTATGGCTACACCTTC. This chain uses TRBV7-9 with TRBJ1-2; D unresolved. The CDR3 is 14 residues long. Trimming shortened V by 5 bases and J by 0 bases, and 10 bases separated the two germline ends. Germline assignment: CDR1 SEHNR and CDR2 FQNEAQ (reference sequence).

The chain has TRBV7-9 and TRBJ2-5; D not certain. CDR1 is SEHNR, CDR2 FQNEAQ, per germline (reference sequence). This CDR3 spans 11 amino acids. The V end lost 7 bases, the J end lost 7 bases, and 10 bases lay between the germline ends. The CDR3 reads CASTSRGTQYF. CDR3 sequence (DNA): TGTGCCAGCACCTCTCGTGGGACCCAGTACTTC.

The chain is built from TRBV5-4 and TRBJ2-3; 10 nucleotides line up with TRBD2. J was trimmed by 2 bases and V by 3 bases; bases with no gene match: 15. Germline V gives CDR1 SGHNT, CDR2 YYREEE (reference sequence). The CDR3 is 19 residues long. Written as DNA, the CDR3 is TGTGCCAGCAGCTATACCTTGTTTGGACTAGCGGAAAACACAGATACGCAGTATTTT. This codes for CASSYTLFGLAENTDTQYF. The variable domain in full, completed from reference TRBV5-4 and TRBJ2-3, reads ETGVTQSPTHLIKTRGQQVTLRCSSQSGHNTVSWYQQALGQGPQFIFQYYREEENGRGNFPPRFSGLQFPNYSSELNVNALELDDSALYLCASSYTLFGLAENTDTQYFGPGTRLTVL.

V usage is TRBV29-1 and J usage is TRBJ1-2, with a tentative D call TRBD1 (5 bases). This CDR3 has 12 residues. CDR1 and CDR2 from the germline V gene are SQVTM and ANQGSEA. V was clipped by 7 bases and J by 6 bases, with 15 bases between them. In nucleotides, the CDR3 is TGCAGCGCGTACTATAGGGGAGATGGCTACACCTTC. Its protein is CSAYYRGDGYTF.

This chain connects TRBV2 to TRBJ1-6, with D possibly being TRBD1 (5 bases). Per the germline V gene, CDR1 is SNHLY and CDR2 is FYNNEI. V lost 7 bases and J 14 bases, leaving 9 bases between the germline ends. CDR3 length: 10 amino acids. This chain's CDR3 is CASKGETLHF. The CDR3 region has the DNA TGTGCCAGCAAAGGGGAGACCCTCCACTTT.

This clone was detected once. The V gene is TRBV2, the J gene TRBJ2-1; D is uncertain. V shed 4 bases and J shed 0 bases, with 7 bases lying between them. The CDR3 totals 14 residues. The germline CDR1 and CDR2 sequences are SNHLY and FYNNEI. Written as DNA, the CDR3 is TGTGCCAGCAGTGTTGAGGCCTCCTACAATGAGCAGTTCTTC. Translating gives CASSVEASYNEQFF.

This clone was seen once. The rearrangement uses TRBV20-1 and TRBJ1-2; D perhaps matches TRBD1 (6 bases). CDR1 DFQATT and CDR2 SNEGSKA come from the germline V gene (reference sequence). Trimming pared 5 bases from V and 10 bases from J, leaving 14 bases between. The CDR3 length is 11 residues. This chain's CDR3 is CSAGPGHLYTF. The CDR3 DNA sequence: TGCAGTGCTGGTCCGGGACACCTCTACACCTTC.

The rearrangement uses TRBV13 and TRBJ2-5; 8 nucleotides match TRBD1. In germline, CDR1 is PRHDT, CDR2 FYEKMQ (reference sequence). The V and J ends lost 2 bases and 1 base, in that order; junction bases with no gene match: 3. The CDR3 is 15 amino acids. The CDR3 sequence: CASSLITGGQETQYF. In nucleotides, the CDR3 is TGTGCCAGCAGCTTAATAACAGGGGGCCAAGAGACCCAGTACTTC.

This clone was counted a few times. V is TRBV19 and J is TRBJ2-2, with TRBD2 identical over 11 bases. The CDR3 runs 17 residues. Unmatched junction bases numbered 7, after V lost 2 bases and J lost 5 bases. Germline loops: CDR1 LNHDA, CDR2 SQIVND (reference sequence). CDR3 DNA sequence: TGTGCCAGTAGTATATGGGGTAGCGGGAGGGCGACCGGGGAGCTGTTTTTT. It encodes CASSIWGSGRATGELFF.

The sample holds a few counts of this clone. This chain connects TRBV29-1 to TRBJ1-4, with D unclear. This CDR3 has 11 amino acids. Trimming removed 2 bases from V and 15 bases from J, with 13 bases in between. The V gene's germline CDR1 is SQVTM and CDR2 ANQGSEA. The CDR3 reads CSVERGSLLFF. The CDR3 DNA sequence: TGCAGCGTTGAACGGGGATCGCTCTTGTTTTTT.

The CDR3: CASSLRGLQEAFF. The CDR3 DNA reads as TGTGCCAGCAGCTTAAGGGGTCTACAGGAAGCTTTCTTT. This sequence joins TRBV7-8 and TRBJ1-1; tentative D call: TRBD1 (5 bases). This CDR3 region has 13 residues. Germline CDR1 is SGHVS and CDR2 is FQNEAQ. V was clipped by 2 bases and J by 8 bases, with 12 bases between them.

DNA for the CDR3: TGTGCCAGCAGCTTCCTCGAAAGCACAGATACGCAGTATTTT. Its translation is CASSFLESTDTQYF. The V gene is TRBV5-5, the J gene TRBJ2-3; D call uncertain. The V gene lost 2 bases and the J gene lost 0 bases, with 7 bases spanning the gap. CDR1 is SGHKS and CDR2 is YYEKEE in the germline V gene (reference sequence). The CDR3 covers 14 residues.

A single count supports this clone. This chain links TRBV28 with TRBJ1-5, with D unresolved. Trimming cost V 7 bases and J 3 bases, with 13 bases left between them. Germline CDR1 MDHEN, CDR2 SYDVKM. The CDR3 runs to 14 residues. The CDR3 loop is CASKFTGDNQPQHF. CDR3 coding DNA: TGTGCCAGCAAGTTCACGGGAGACAATCAGCCCCAGCATTTT.

V gene TRBV27 combines with J gene TRBJ2-2, with D possibly TRBD2 on 6 matching bases. The ends were cut back, 6 bases at V and 1 base at J, with 12 bases in the middle. CDR3 length: 15 residues. Germline assignment: CDR1 MNHEY and CDR2 SMNVEV (reference sequence). The CDR3 DNA reads as TGTGCCAGCAGCAGCGGCGGGGAGAACACCGGGGAGCTGTTTTTT. It codes for CASSSGGENTGELFF.

The chain employs TRBV11-3 and TRBJ1-1; D is ambiguous. The length of the CDR3 is 11 residues. V lost 1 base and J lost 8, with 5 bases in between. CDR1 and CDR2 from the germline V gene are SGHNT and YENEEA. The CDR3 sequence: CASSLVGEAFF. CDR3 sequence (DNA): TGTGCCAGCAGCTTAGTAGGAGAAGCTTTCTTT.

V gene TRBV2 combines with J gene TRBJ1-1, with D unclear. V gave up 6 bases and J gave up 11 bases, with 25 bases separating them. Germline V CDR1 and CDR2: SNHLY, FYNNEI. CDR3 length: 15 amino acids. CDR3: CASSADSISPSRAFF. The DNA for the CDR3 is TGTGCCAGCAGCGCAGACTCAATAAGCCCCAGTCGCGCTTTCTTT.

The chain links TRBV7-9 to TRBJ1-6; 11 bases match TRBD1. V was clipped by 5 bases and J by 7 bases; unmatched bases: 7. The CDR3 is 16 residues long. The germline gives CDR1 SEHNR, CDR2 FQNEAQ (reference sequence). CDR3 in DNA: TGTGCCAGCAGCGCAGGACAGGGGGCAAACAATTCACCCCTCCACTTT. Translating gives CASSAGQGANNSPLHF.

The V and J genes are TRBV27 and TRBJ2-3; TRBD2 matches 9 bases. With 7 bases clipped from V and 2 bases from J, the junction kept 28 bases outside the gene matches. Germline loops: CDR1 MNHEY, CDR2 SMNVEV (reference sequence). The CDR3 length is 22 residues. As DNA, the CDR3 is TGTGCCAGCATCTCCAGGATTCCCTTAGCGGGGGTTGCCGTACTCAACACAGATACGCAGTATTTT. Its translation: CASISRIPLAGVAVLNTDTQYF.

The V gene is TRBV4-3, the J gene TRBJ1-6; D is perhaps TRBD1 (6 bases). CDR3 length: 15 residues. The V end was cut by 0 bases, the J end by 9 bases, with 12 bases between. Per germline, CDR1 LGHNA and CDR2 YSLEER. For the CDR3, the DNA is TGCGCCAGCAGCCAAGATGGGACGACAGGTTCACCCCTCCACTTT. This sequence encodes CASSQDGTTGSPLHF.

The chain recombines TRBV7-3 with TRBJ2-2; 9 nucleotides agree with TRBD1. Germline loops: CDR1 SGHTA, CDR2 FQGTGA. This CDR3 is 16 amino acids long. V lost 4 bases and J lost 6; bases outside the gene matches: 9. CDR3 bases: TGTGCCAGCAGCTCTGTCCCGGGACAGGGTCCCGGGGAGCTGTTTTTT. Protein product: CASSSVPGQGPGELFF.

J is TRBJ2-7 and V is TRBV6-1; 8 nucleotides align to TRBD2. Losses at the gene ends were 3 bases for V and 2 bases for J; bases not matched to a gene: 6. This CDR3 spans 15 amino acids. CDR1 is MNHNS, CDR2 SASEGT, per germline. CDR3 residues: CASSELAGGPYEQYV. The CDR3 nucleotides read TGTGCCAGCAGTGAGCTGGCGGGAGGCCCCTACGAGCAGTACGTC.

This sequence joins TRBV6-1 and TRBJ1-2, with 7 positions matching TRBD1. The V gene's germline CDR1 is MNHNS and CDR2 SASEGT. The CDR3 sequence is 15 residues long. The V and J ends lost 2 bases and 2 bases, in that order; junction bases with no gene match: 5. CDR3 sequence: CASSELGTVNYGYTF. CDR3 nucleotide sequence: TGTGCCAGCAGTGAATTGGGGACAGTGAACTATGGCTACACCTTC.

This clone has only a few counts. The gene calls are TRBV29-1 and TRBJ1-2; a possible D gene is TRBD1 (5 bases). Trimming took 4 bases from V and 6 from J, leaving 21 bases between them. The germline gives CDR1 SQVTM, CDR2 ANQGSEA. The CDR3 consists of 15 residues. In nucleotides, the CDR3 is TGCAGCGTTGCCCAAGCGGACTGGGGGAAGGATGGCTACACCTTC. It encodes CSVAQADWGKDGYTF. Drawing the rest from reference TRBV29-1 and TRBJ1-2, the complete variable domain is SAVISQKPSRDICQRGTSLTIQCQVDSQVTMMFWYRQQPGQSLTLIATANQGSEATYESGFVIDKFPISRPNLTFSTLTVSNMSPEDSSIYLCSVAQADWGKDGYTFGSGTRLTVV.

J is TRBJ2-7 and V is TRBV2; 11 positions agree with TRBD2. V was pared by 5 bases and J by 10 bases, with 10 bases of the junction left unmatched. Germline assignment: CDR1 SNHLY and CDR2 FYNNEI. This CDR3 comprises 14 residues. The CDR3 here is CASSREGLAAHQYV. Here the CDR3 DNA reads TGTGCCAGCAGTCGAGAGGGACTAGCGGCCCATCAGTACGTC.